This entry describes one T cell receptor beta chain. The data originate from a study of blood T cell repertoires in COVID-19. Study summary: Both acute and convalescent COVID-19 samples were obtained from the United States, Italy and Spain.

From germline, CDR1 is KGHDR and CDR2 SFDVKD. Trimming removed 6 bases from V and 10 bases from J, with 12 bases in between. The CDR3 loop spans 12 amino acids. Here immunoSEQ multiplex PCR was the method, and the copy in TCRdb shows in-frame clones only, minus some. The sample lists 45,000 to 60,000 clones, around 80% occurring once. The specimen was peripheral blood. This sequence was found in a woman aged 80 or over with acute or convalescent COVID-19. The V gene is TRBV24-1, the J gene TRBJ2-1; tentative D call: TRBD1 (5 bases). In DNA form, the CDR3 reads TGTGCCACCAGTTGGCAGGGAAGCGAGCAGTTCTTC. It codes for CATSWQGSEQFF.